Listed below are T cell receptor beta chains from one sample, sequenced in a study of blood T cell repertoires in COVID-19. Method: immunoSEQ multiplex PCR; TCRdb's copy keeps in-frame clones and lacks some. The data contain about 100,000 clones, just over 90% of them seen just once; the ten biggest clones take up 2.1%. Sequenced material: peripheral blood. The receptor set was obtained from a man aged 45-65 years with active COVID-19. Both conserved end residues are part of each CDR3. Fields, in order: D gene, J gene, V gene, CDR3 protein. A D gene is named only where the DNA matches it firmly.

TRBD1	TRBJ1-2	TRBV11-3	CASSSTGGRNYGYTF
.	TRBJ1-6	TRBV19	CASSVDRRNNSPLHF
.	TRBJ2-2	TRBV27	CASSTRAGELFF
.	TRBJ1-6	TRBV5-5	CASSPMRDRNSPLHF
TRBD1	TRBJ1-2	TRBV6-5	CASQNAGQGYGYTF
TRBD1	TRBJ1-2	TRBV7-2	CASSLGGTGYGYTF
TRBD1	TRBJ1-2	TRBV7-9	CASSTRDRGNYGYTF
.	TRBJ1-1	TRBV7-8	CASSLLRTEAFF
.	TRBJ2-6	TRBV6-1	CASSALEGGSGANVLTF
TRBD1	TRBJ2-2	TRBV7-2	CASSLAGTEFAGELFF
.	TRBJ1-1	TRBV2	CASSERPGLGGEAFF
TRBD2	TRBJ2-3	TRBV28	CASRTGGRADTQYF
TRBD1	TRBJ1-2	TRBV27	CASSGTGNYGYTF
.	TRBJ1-5	TRBV10-2	CASRGQGNQPQHF
.	TRBJ2-2	TRBV7-9	CASSIRLGRGELFF